These 14 T cell receptor beta chains originate from one sample sequenced in a study of blood T cell repertoires in COVID-19. Sequencing used immunoSEQ multiplex PCR; TCRdb keeps in-frame clones, though not all of them. Here the sample spans 150,000 to 200,000 clones, 80% to 85% being singletons. The sample consisted of peripheral blood. The receptors here all came from a human donor with acute or convalescent COVID-19. The donor label of this sample is uncertain.

This rearrangement joins TRBV7-6 to TRBJ2-7; 11 nucleotides agree with TRBD1. Trimming removed 4 bases from V and 4 bases from J; junction bases left unmatched: 3. The V gene's germline CDR1 is SGHVS and CDR2 FNYEAQ. The CDR3 contains 14 residues. CDR3 nucleotide sequence: TGTGCCAGCAGCTGGACAGGGGGCGGGTACGAGCAGTACTTC. Its protein product is CASSWTGGGYEQYF.

This clone was counted between two and nine times. The chain couples TRBV11-2 to TRBJ1-5; D perhaps matches TRBD1 (5 bases). Germline CDR1 reads SGHAT; CDR2 reads FQNNGV. The V and J ends lost 1 base and 1 base respectively, with 17 bases between them. The length of the CDR3 is 18 residues. The CDR3 protein is CASSLGWGSDLSNQPQHF. CDR3 DNA sequence: TGTGCCAGCAGCTTAGGGTGGGGCAGCGACCTAAGCAATCAGCCCCAGCATTTT.

In this sample, this clone turned up a few times. The V gene is TRBV12-3 or TRBV12-4, the J gene TRBJ1-2; a weak D match, TRBD1 (5 bases). The V and J ends lost 5 bases and 2 bases respectively, with 6 bases between them. The CDR3 contains 12 residues. This CDR3 is CASSPGNYGYTF. The CDR3 DNA reads TGTGCCAGCAGTCCAGGGAACTATGGCTACACCTTC.

The V call is TRBV11-3, the J call TRBJ2-1; 7 bases fit TRBD2. The CDR3 covers 15 residues. J gave up 7 bases and V 1 base, and 7 bases lay outside the gene matches. Germline CDR1 is SGHNT and CDR2 is YENEEA. CDR3 sequence reads: CASSLGDSGFNEQFF. As DNA, the CDR3 is TGTGCCAGCAGCTTAGGGGATAGCGGGTTTAATGAGCAGTTCTTC.

J is TRBJ2-7 and V is TRBV5-1; 12 positions agree with TRBD1. The CDR3 spans 15 residues. Unmatched junction bases numbered 6, after V lost 4 bases and J lost 4 bases. Per germline, CDR1 SGHRS and CDR2 YFSETQ. CDR3 amino acids: CASSQGGQGAYEQYF. The CDR3 DNA reads TGCGCCAGCAGCCAAGGGGGACAGGGGGCGTACGAGCAGTACTTC.

The rearrangement uses TRBV30 and TRBJ1-4; D might be TRBD1 (5 bases). The CDR3 covers 12 residues. Trimming pared 5 bases from V and 4 bases from J, leaving 8 bases between. Germline assignment: CDR1 GTSNPN and CDR2 SVGIG (reference sequence). The CDR3 nucleotides read TGTGCCTGGGGGGACTTTAATGAAAAACTGTTTTTT. This codes for CAWGDFNEKLFF.

The chain uses TRBV10-3 and TRBJ2-7; tentative D call: TRBD1 (6 bases). Trimming removed 6 bases at V and 0 bases at J, with 12 bases between. Germline V gene sequence: CDR1 ENHRY, CDR2 SYGVKD. This CDR3 region has 14 residues. In nucleotides, the CDR3 is TGTGCCATCAGCAGGGGCTGGGACTCCTACGAGCAGTACTTC. Encoded protein: CAISRGWDSYEQYF.

J is TRBJ2-5 and V is TRBV7-6, with D perhaps TRBD1 (5 bases). V was shortened by 5 bases and J by 2 bases, with 12 bases between the two germline ends. The V gene's germline CDR1 is SGHVS and CDR2 FNYEAQ. The CDR3 runs to 14 residues. Here the CDR3 DNA reads TGTGCCAGCAGCCTGCCCAGGGCTCAAGAGACCCAGTACTTC. It codes for CASSLPRAQETQYF.

This sequence joins TRBV3-1 (or the pseudogene TRBV3-2) and TRBJ1-3; D is ambiguous. CDR1 and CDR2 (germline): LGHDT, YNNKEL (reference sequence). This CDR3 is 14 amino acids long. V shed 3 bases and J shed 4 bases, with 10 bases lying between them. CDR3 coding DNA: TGTGCCAGCAGCCACTTCGGAGGGGGAAACACCATATATTTT. Its translation is CASSHFGGGNTIYF.

V is TRBV11-2 and J is TRBJ2-7; no reliable D call. This CDR3 is built from 14 residues. Germline V lookup: CDR1 SGHAT, CDR2 FQNNGV. Trimming shortened V by 2 bases and J by 2 bases, and 10 bases separated the two germline ends. The CDR3 protein is CASSLLPRTYEQYF. The CDR3 DNA reads as TGTGCCAGCAGCTTATTACCTAGGACCTACGAGCAGTACTTC.

The chain couples TRBV19 to TRBJ2-3; 11 bases align to TRBD2. The CDR3 length is 14 residues. CDR1 and CDR2 from the germline V gene are LNHDA and SQIVND (reference sequence). After removal of 3 bases from V and 8 bases from J, the junction contained 4 bases not matched to a gene. CDR3: CASSIPLAGGTQYF. In DNA, the CDR3 is TGTGCCAGTAGTATCCCGCTAGCGGGGGGTACGCAGTATTTT.

The chain has TRBV29-1 and TRBJ1-2, with a tentative D call TRBD1 (6 bases). The CDR3 length is 12 residues. Germline V lookup: CDR1 SQVTM, CDR2 ANQGSEA. With 7 bases removed from V and 0 bases from J, the gap between germline ends came to 9 bases. The DNA for the CDR3 is TGCAGCGGTGGGGACACTAACTATGGCTACACCTTC. Amino acids: CSGGDTNYGYTF.

This chain uses TRBV4-1 with TRBJ2-7; 7 bases line up with TRBD2. The length of the CDR3 is 14 residues. V shed 6 bases and J 1 base; nucleotides not matched to a gene: 6. Germline V gene data show CDR1 as MGHRA and CDR2 as YSYEKL. The CDR3 region has the DNA TGCGCCAGCAGGGAAGGGAGGGATTCCTACGAGCAGTACTTC. Its translation: CASREGRDSYEQYF.

This chain links TRBV6-1 with TRBJ2-3; D gene uncertain. Germline CDR1 MNHNS, CDR2 SASEGT. This CDR3 has 16 amino acids. The ends were cut back, 3 bases at V and 4 bases at J, with 17 bases in the middle. CDR3 DNA: TGTGCCAGCAGTGATGACGTCCGCGGTTTCGCAGATACGCAGTATTTT. It specifies CASSDDVRGFADTQYF.